This TCR beta chain was observed in a study of PD-L1 blockade in urothelial cancer. Time point noted: pretreatment peripheral blood. Sequenced by immunoSEQ multiplex PCR; TCRdb stores in-frame clones only, minus some. The sample shows some 66,000 clones, around 87% of them seen only once. Sequenced here: PBMCs, sampled around atezolizumab (anti-PD-L1) treatment. The TCR sequence derives from a man in his fifties or sixties with urothelial cancer.

The CDR3 region has the DNA TGCGCCAGCAGCTTGGGGGATACAGGGAACACTGAAGCTTTCTTT. Translation gives CASSLGDTGNTEAFF. The chain couples TRBV5-1 to TRBJ1-1; maybe TRBD1 (5 bases). This CDR3 has 15 amino acids. Germline CDR1 SGHRS, CDR2 YFSETQ. V lost 0 bases and J 1 base, leaving 10 bases between the germline ends.